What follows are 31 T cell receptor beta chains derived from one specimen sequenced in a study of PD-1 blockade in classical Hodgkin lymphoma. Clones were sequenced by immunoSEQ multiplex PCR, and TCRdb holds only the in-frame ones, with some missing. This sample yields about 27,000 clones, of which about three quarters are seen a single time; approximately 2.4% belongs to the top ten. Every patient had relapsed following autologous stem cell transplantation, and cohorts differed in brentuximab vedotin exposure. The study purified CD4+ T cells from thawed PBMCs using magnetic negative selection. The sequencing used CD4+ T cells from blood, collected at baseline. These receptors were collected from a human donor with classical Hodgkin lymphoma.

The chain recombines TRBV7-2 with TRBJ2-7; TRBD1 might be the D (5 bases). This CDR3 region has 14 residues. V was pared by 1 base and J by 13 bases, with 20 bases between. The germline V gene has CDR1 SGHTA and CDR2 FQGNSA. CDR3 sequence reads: CASSLDSIEAGRYF. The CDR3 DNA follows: TGTGCCAGCAGCTTAGATAGTATCGAGGCAGGGCGCTACTTC.

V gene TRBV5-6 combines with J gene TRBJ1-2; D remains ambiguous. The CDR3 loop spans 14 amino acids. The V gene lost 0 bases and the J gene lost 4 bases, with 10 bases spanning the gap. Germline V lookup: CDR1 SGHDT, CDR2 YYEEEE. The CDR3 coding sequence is TGTGCCAGCAGCTTGGGTCGGGAAGTCTATGGCTACACCTTC. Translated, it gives CASSLGREVYGYTF.

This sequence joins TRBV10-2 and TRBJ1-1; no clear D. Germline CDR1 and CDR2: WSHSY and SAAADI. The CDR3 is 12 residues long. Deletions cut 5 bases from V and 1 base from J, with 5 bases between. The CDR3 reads CASSSGNTEAFF. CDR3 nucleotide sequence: TGCGCCAGCAGTTCCGGGAACACTGAAGCTTTCTTT.

The CDR3 DNA sequence: TGTGCCAGCAGCTTGCGGACAGTAACAGATACGCAGTATTTT. Translating gives CASSLRTVTDTQYF. V gene TRBV7-6 combines with J gene TRBJ2-3, with D perhaps matching TRBD1 (6 bases). Trimming cost V 3 bases and J 3 bases, with 10 bases left between them. The CDR3 sequence is 14 residues long. Looked up from germline, CDR1 is SGHVS and CDR2 is FNYEAQ.

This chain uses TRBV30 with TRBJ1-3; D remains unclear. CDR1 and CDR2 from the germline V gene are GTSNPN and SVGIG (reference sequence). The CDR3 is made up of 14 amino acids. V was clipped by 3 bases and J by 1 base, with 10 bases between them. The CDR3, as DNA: TGTGCCTGGAGGGACCGGTTATCTGGAAACACCATATATTTT. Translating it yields CAWRDRLSGNTIYF.

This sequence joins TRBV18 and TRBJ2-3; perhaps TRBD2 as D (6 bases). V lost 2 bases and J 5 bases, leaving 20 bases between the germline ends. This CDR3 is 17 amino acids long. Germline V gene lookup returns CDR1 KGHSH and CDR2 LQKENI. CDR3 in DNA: TGTGCCAGCTCACCAAAAGGTGGAGGGGCCGGGGGAGATACGCAGTATTTT. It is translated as CASSPKGGGAGGDTQYF.

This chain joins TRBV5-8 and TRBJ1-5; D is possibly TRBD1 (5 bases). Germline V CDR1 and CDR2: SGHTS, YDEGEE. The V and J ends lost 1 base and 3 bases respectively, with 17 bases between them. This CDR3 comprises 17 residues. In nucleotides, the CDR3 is TGTGCCAGCAGCTTGTTTAGGGGCCAGACGTTCAATCAGCCCCAGCATTTT. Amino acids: CASSLFRGQTFNQPQHF.

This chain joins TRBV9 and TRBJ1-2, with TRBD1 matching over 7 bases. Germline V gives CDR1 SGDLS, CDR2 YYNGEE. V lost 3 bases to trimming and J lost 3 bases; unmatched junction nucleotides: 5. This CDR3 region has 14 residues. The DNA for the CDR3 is TGTGCCAGCAGCGCCGACAGGGAGCACTATGGCTACACCTTC. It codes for CASSADREHYGYTF.

CDR3 in DNA: TGCACCAGCAGCCAAGGGGGGCCGGGACAGGGGCGCCAAGGCCAAGAGACCCAGTACTTC. Translating it yields CTSSQGGPGQGRQGQETQYF. The chain is built from TRBV1 and TRBJ2-5; the table's TRBD1 call for D was not verified on the DNA. TRBV1 is reported as a pseudogene. The CDR3 runs to 20 residues.

The DNA of the CDR3 is TGTGCCAGCAGCTGGGAAGGGACAGGCTCTGGAAACACCATATATTTT. This sequence encodes CASSWEGTGSGNTIYF. The V and J genes are TRBV7-9 and TRBJ1-3, with 8 bases identical to TRBD1. After removal of 4 bases from V and 0 bases from J, the junction contained 5 bases not matched to a gene. Germline values: CDR1 SEHNR, CDR2 FQNEAQ (reference sequence). The CDR3 covers 16 residues.

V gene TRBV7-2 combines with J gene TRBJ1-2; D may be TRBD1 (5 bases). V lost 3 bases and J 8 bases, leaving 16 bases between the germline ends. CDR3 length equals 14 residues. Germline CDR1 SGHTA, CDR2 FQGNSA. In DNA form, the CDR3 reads TGTGCCAGCAGCTTTAACCCCGCAGGGAGCGGCTACACCTTC. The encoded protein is CASSFNPAGSGYTF.

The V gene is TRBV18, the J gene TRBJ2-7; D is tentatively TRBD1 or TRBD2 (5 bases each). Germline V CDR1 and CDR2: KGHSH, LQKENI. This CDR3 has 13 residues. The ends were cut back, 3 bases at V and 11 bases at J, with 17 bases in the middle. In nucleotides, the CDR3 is TGTGCCAGCTCACCCACCGGGACGGCTCTGGAGTACTTC. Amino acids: CASSPTGTALEYF.

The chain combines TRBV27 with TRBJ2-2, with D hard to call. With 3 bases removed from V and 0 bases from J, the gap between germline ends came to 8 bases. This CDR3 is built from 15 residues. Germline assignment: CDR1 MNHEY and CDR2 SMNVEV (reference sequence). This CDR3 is CASSFRVANTGELFF. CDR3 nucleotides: TGTGCCAGCAGTTTCCGGGTAGCGAACACCGGGGAGCTGTTTTTT.

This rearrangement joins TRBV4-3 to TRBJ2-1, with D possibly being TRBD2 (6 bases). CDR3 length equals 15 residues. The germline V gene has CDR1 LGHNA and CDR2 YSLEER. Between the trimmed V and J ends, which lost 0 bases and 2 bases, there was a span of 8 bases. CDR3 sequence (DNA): TGCGCCAGCAGCCAAGAGGGGGGTACCTACAATGAGCAGTTCTTC. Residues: CASSQEGGTYNEQFF.

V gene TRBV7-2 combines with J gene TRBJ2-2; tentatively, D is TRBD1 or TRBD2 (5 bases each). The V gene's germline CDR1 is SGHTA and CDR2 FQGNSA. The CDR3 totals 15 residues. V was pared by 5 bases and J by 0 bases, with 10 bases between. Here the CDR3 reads CASSPRGTNTGELFF. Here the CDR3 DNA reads TGTGCCAGCAGCCCGAGGGGTACGAACACCGGGGAGCTGTTTTTT.

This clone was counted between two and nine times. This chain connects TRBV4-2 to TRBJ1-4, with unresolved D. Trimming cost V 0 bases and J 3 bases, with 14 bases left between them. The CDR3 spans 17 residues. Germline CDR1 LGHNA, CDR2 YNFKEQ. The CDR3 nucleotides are TGTGCCAGCAGCCAAGAAACGCTCGGGAATGCTAATGAAAAACTGTTTTTT. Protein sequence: CASSQETLGNANEKLFF.

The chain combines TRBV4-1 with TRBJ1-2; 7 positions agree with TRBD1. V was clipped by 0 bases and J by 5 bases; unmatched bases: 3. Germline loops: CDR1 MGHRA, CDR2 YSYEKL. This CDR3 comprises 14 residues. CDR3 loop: CASSQDNRGYGYTF. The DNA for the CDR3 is TGCGCCAGCAGCCAAGATAACAGGGGTTATGGCTACACCTTC.

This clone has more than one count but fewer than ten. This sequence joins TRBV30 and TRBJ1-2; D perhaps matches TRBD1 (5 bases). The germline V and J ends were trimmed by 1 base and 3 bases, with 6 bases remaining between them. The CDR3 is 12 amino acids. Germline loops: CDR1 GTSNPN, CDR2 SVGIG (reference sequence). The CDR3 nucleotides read TGTGCCTGGAGTGGAGGGGACTATGGCTACACCTTC. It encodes CAWSGGDYGYTF. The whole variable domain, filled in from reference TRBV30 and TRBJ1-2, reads SQTIHQWPATLVQPVGSPLSLECTVEGTSNPNLYWYRQAAGRGLQLLFYSVGIGQISSEVPQNLSASRPQDRQFILSSKKLLLSDSGFYLCAWSGGDYGYTFGSGTRLTVV.

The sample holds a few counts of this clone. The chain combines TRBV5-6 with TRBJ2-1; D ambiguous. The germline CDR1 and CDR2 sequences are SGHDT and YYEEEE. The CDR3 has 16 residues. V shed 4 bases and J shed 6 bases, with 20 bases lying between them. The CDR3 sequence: CASSPKQVLVRNEQFF. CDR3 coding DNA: TGTGCCAGCAGCCCCAAGCAGGTCCTTGTACGCAATGAGCAGTTCTTC. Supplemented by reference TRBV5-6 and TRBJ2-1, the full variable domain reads DAGVTQSPTHLIKTRGQQVTLRCSPKSGHDTVSWYQQALGQGPQFIFQYYEEEERQRGNFPDRFSGHQFPNYSSELNVNALLLGDSALYLCASSPKQVLVRNEQFFGPGTRLTVL.

The CDR3 region is CASSPGLLSSYNSPLHF. The CDR3 DNA is TGCGCCAGCAGCCCCGGACTCCTGAGCTCCTATAATTCACCCCTCCACTTT. This rearrangement joins TRBV5-1 to TRBJ1-6; no reliable D call. The CDR3 has 17 residues. Trimming cost V 4 bases and J 0 bases, with 14 bases left between them. The germline gives CDR1 SGHRS, CDR2 YFSETQ.

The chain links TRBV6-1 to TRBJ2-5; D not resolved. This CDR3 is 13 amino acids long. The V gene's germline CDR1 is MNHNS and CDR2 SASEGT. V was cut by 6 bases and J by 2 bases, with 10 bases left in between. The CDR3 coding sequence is TGTGCCAGCAGCCGGGTCCATCAAGAGACCCAGTACTTC. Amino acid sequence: CASSRVHQETQYF.

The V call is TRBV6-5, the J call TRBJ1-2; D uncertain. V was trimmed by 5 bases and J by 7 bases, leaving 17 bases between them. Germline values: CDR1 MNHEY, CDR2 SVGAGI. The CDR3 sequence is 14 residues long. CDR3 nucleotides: TGTGCCAGCAGTCCCATGGGAGACACGGGTGGCTACACCTTC. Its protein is CASSPMGDTGGYTF.

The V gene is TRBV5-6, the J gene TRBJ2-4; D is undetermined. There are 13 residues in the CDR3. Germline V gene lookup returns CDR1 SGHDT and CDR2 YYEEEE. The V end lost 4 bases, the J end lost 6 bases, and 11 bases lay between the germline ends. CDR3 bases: TGTGCCAGCAGCCTTGTAGACGGAAACATTCAGTACTTC. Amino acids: CASSLVDGNIQYF.

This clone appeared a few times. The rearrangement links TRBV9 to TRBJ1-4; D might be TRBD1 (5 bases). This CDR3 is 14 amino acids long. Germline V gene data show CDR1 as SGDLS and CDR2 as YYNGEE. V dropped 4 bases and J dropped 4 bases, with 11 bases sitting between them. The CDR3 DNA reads TGTGCCAGCAGCTCAGGGTCTTTTAATGAAAAACTGTTTTTT. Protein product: CASSSGSFNEKLFF.

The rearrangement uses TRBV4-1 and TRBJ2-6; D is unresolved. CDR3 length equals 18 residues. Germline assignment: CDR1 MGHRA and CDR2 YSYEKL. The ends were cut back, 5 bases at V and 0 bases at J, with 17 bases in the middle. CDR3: CASSESWASSSGANVLTF. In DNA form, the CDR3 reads TGCGCCAGCAGCGAAAGTTGGGCCTCAAGCTCTGGGGCCAACGTCCTGACTTTC.

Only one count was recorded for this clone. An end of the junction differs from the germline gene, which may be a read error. The CDR3 nucleotides are TGTGCCAGCAGCTTTCTAGCGGGGCGGTACAATGAGCAGCTCTTC. It translates to CASSFLAGRYNEQLF. The J gene is TRBJ2-1, the V gene TRBV7-3; 9 bases align to TRBD2. Looked up from germline, CDR1 is SGHTA and CDR2 is FQGTGA. The CDR3 covers 15 residues.

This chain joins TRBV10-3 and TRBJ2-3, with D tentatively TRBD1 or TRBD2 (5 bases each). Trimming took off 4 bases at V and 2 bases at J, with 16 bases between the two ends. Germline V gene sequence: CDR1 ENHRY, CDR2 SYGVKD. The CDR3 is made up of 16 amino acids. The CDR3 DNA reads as TGTGCCATCAGTGTTAGGGGAGAGACAGTCACAGATACGCAGTATTTT. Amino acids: CAISVRGETVTDTQYF.

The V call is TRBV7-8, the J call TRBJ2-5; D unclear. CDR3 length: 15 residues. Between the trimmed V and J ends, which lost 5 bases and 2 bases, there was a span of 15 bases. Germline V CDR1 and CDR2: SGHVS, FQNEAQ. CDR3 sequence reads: CASSPDVILQETQYF. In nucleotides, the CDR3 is TGTGCCAGCAGCCCGGACGTGATCCTGCAAGAGACCCAGTACTTC.

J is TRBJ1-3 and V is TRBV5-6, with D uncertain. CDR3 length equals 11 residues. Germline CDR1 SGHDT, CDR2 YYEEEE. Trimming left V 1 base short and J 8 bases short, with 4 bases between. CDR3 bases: TGTGCCAGCAGCTTGTTGGACACCATATATTTT. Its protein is CASSLLDTIYF. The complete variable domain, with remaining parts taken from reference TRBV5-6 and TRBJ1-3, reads DAGVTQSPTHLIKTRGQQVTLRCSPKSGHDTVSWYQQALGQGPQFIFQYYEEEERQRGNFPDRFSGHQFPNYSSELNVNALLLGDSALYLCASSLLDTIYFGEGSWLTVV.

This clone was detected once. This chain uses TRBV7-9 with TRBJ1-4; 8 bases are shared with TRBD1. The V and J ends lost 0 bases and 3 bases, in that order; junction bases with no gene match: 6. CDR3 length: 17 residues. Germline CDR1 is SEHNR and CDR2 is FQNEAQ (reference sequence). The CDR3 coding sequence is TGTGCCAGCAGCTTAGCGGCAGGGGGCGAATCTAATGAAAAACTGTTTTTT. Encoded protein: CASSLAAGGESNEKLFF.

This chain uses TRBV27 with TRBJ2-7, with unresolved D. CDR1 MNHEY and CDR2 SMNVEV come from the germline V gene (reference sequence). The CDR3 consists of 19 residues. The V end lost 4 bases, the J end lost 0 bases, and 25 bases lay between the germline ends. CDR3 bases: TGTGCCAGCAGTTCCCTCCTTTCCCGGACCTGGGGAAGCTCCTACGAGCAGTACTTC. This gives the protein CASSSLLSRTWGSSYEQYF.